This TCR beta chain was sequenced for a study of response to subunit inactivated influenza vaccine. The CDR3 length is 12 residues. V shed 2 bases and J shed 5 bases, with 4 bases lying between them. Germline CDR1 and CDR2: LNHNV and YYDKDF (reference sequence). Whole-study findings and limits: A suggestion made by the authors is that each seasonal influenza vaccination recruits few new T cells.

Notes on this clonotype: Its target is not known.

TCRdb analysed the RT-PCR reads with MiXCR anew, one entry per CDR3 protein. The sample carries a few hundred thousand distinct CDR3 sequences, around 20% recorded once. Sequenced material: PBMCs from blood, taken less than 22 months after vaccination. The sequence derives from a man between 50 and 75 years old who received an inactivated influenza vaccine. The chain joins TRBV15 to TRBJ2-1; D not resolved. Here the CDR3 DNA reads TGTGCCACCAGCAGATGGGACAATGAGCAGTTCTTC. Encoded protein: CATSRWDNEQFF. Filled out from reference TRBV15 and TRBJ2-1, the complete variable domain reads DAMVIQNPRYQVTQFGKPVTLSCSQTLNHNVMYWYQQKSSQAPKLLFHYYDKDFNNEADTPDNFQSRRPNTSFCFLDIRSPGLGDTAMYLCATSRWDNEQFFGPGTRLTVL.